This T cell receptor beta chain emerged from a study of T cell responses to AZD1222 COVID-19 vaccine. Turning to the study itself: Recipients boosted at about 4 weeks or about 12 weeks are pooled. Overall study findings and caveats: Reportedly, nearly half of unique spike TCRs recognized epitopes outside B.1.351/B.1.1.7 mutations. At baseline, just 6 or 7 AZD1222 recipients tested seropositive. White British people made up most donors, females outnumbered males, and clonal diversity was possibly underestimated.

V shed 3 bases and J 3 bases; nucleotides not matched to a gene: 6. Germline CDR1 reads SGDLS; CDR2 reads YYNGEE. The CDR3 is made up of 14 amino acids. The assay was immunoSEQ multiplex PCR, and TCRdb's table has in-frame clones only and misses some. The sample includes under 150,000 clones, approximately 83% of them seen just once. Points on this clone: Its target is unknown.

The sequences come from peripheral blood, collected on day 0 of AZD1222 vaccination. The source of this sequence is an adult in good health. The chain is built from TRBV9 and TRBJ2-7; 7 bases agree with TRBD1. DNA for the CDR3: TGTGCCAGCAGCGCACGACAGGGTAGCTACGAGCAGTACTTC. It encodes CASSARQGSYEQYF.